This T cell receptor beta chain was sequenced in a study of identical twins. Template switching created a universal primer site, and the cDNA included unique molecular identifiers. TCRdb re-called the 5' RACE reads through MiXCR, storing one row per CDR3 protein. The data hold hundreds of thousands of distinct CDR3 sequences, with roughly 7% observed a single time. This clonotype showed up just a few times. Trimming removed 5 bases at V and 4 bases at J, with 11 bases between. CDR1 is SEHNR, CDR2 FQNEAQ, per germline (reference sequence). CDR3 size: 14 residues. This sample was shared with a second study, whose subject was yellow fever vaccine responses in identical twins.

This TCR came from a woman younger than 35 in good health. The chain carries TRBV7-9 and TRBJ2-2; D not resolved. Sequencing was performed on memory (CD45RO+) T cells sorted from blood. The CDR3 loop reads CASSAEWVTGELFF. CDR3 bases: TGTGCCAGCAGCGCCGAGTGGGTCACCGGGGAGCTGTTTTTT.